These 6 T cell receptor beta chains share one sample of origin, sequenced in a study of somatic mutations in cytotoxic T cells in rheumatoid arthritis. Libraries were prepared by immunoSEQ multiplex PCR; TCRdb keeps only in-frame clonotypes and omits some of them. The sample includes around 18,000 clones, roughly 77% of them seen just once. Sequences were obtained from CD8+ T cells sorted from blood. All receptors derive from an adult with rheumatoid arthritis.

This chain joins TRBV5-8 and TRBJ1-5, with a tentative D call TRBD1 (6 bases). Germline V gene lookup returns CDR1 SGHTS and CDR2 YDEGEE. V shed 3 bases and J shed 7 bases, with 23 bases lying between them. The CDR3 sequence is 17 residues long. CDR3 loop: CASSSGGDKPLGQPQHF. The CDR3, as DNA: TGTGCCAGCAGCTCGGGGGGGGACAAGCCTTTGGGACAGCCCCAGCATTTT.

The gene calls are TRBV27 and TRBJ2-7; 9 bases line up with TRBD1. The V segment lost 2 bases and the J segment 6 bases; nucleotides outside the gene matches: 5. This CDR3 is 14 amino acids long. Germline V gene sequence: CDR1 MNHEY, CDR2 SMNVEV (reference sequence). The CDR3 spells CASSLTGGKLEQYF. For the CDR3, the DNA is TGTGCCAGCAGTTTAACAGGGGGCAAACTCGAGCAGTACTTC.

This clone was recorded only once. The chain recombines TRBV4-1 with TRBJ2-5; 10 nucleotides match TRBD1. Trimming took 4 bases from V and 6 from J; bases not matched to a gene: 14. Germline V gene sequence: CDR1 MGHRA, CDR2 YSYEKL. CDR3 length: 17 amino acids. The chain's CDR3 is CASSLDARDRGIKTQYF. CDR3 DNA: TGCGCCAGCAGCCTCGATGCCCGGGACAGGGGTATCAAGACCCAGTACTTC.

The V gene is TRBV9, the J gene TRBJ2-3; 10 bases are shared with TRBD2. The germline V gene has CDR1 SGDLS and CDR2 YYNGEE. CDR3 length equals 18 residues. The V gene end was trimmed by 1 base and the J gene end by 0 bases; junction bases not matched to a gene: 8. DNA for the CDR3: TGTGCCAGCAGCGTAAAGGGGGGACTAGCGTATAGCACAGATACGCAGTATTTT. Protein sequence: CASSVKGGLAYSTDTQYF.

The chain links TRBV6-1 to TRBJ1-2; D unclear. The V gene's germline CDR1 is MNHNS and CDR2 SASEGT. V was pared by 5 bases and J by 8 bases, with 9 bases between. This CDR3 is 11 amino acids long. As DNA, the CDR3 is TGTGCCAGCAGTTGGAGGAACGGCTACACCTTC. As protein: CASSWRNGYTF.

The chain recombines TRBV28 with TRBJ2-1, with a tentative D call TRBD1 (6 bases). The CDR3 extends over 16 amino acids. Germline-derived CDR1 and CDR2 are MDHEN and SYDVKM. V dropped 7 bases and J dropped 2 bases, with 18 bases sitting between them. CDR3 in amino acids: CASTNTMTGPYNEQFF. In nucleotides, the CDR3 is TGTGCCAGCACCAATACCATGACAGGCCCCTACAATGAGCAGTTCTTC. Supplemented by reference TRBV28 and TRBJ2-1, the full variable domain reads DVKVTQSSRYLVKRTGEKVFLECVQDMDHENMFWYRQDPGLGLRLIYFSYDVKMKEKGDIPEGYSVSREKKERFSLILESASTNQTSMYLCASTNTMTGPYNEQFFGPGTRLTVL.